A single T cell receptor beta chain is shown here with its context. This sample is part of a study of blood T cell repertoires in COVID-19. Study-level background: Researchers got acute and convalescent COVID-19 samples from the United States, Italy and Spain. T cells, B-cell-depleted T cells, or PBMCs provided the cDNA or gDNA that served as material.

V was trimmed by 1 base and J by 4 bases, leaving 14 bases between them. CDR1 and CDR2 (germline): SGHVS, FNYEAQ. This CDR3 contains 15 residues. Original analysis: Estimates of nucleated cell counts were drawn from the amplification of reference gene primers. Method: immunoSEQ multiplex PCR; TCRdb's copy keeps in-frame clones and lacks some. From that table come the V and J calls and clone size; the DNA was used to work out D and trimming. The sample includes around 26,000 clones, roughly nine tenths of them seen just once. Input material: peripheral blood. The J gene is TRBJ2-7, the V gene TRBV7-6; D is unresolved. The TCR originated in a human donor in a cohort sampled during active COVID-19. The CDR3 bases are TGTGCCAGCAGCTTAGGAACAACTACGGGTTACGAGCAGTACTTC. It encodes CASSLGTTTGYEQYF.